This TCR beta chain was retrieved from a study of blood T cell repertoires in COVID-19 (dated by TCRdb to between 2020 and 2021). Looking at the study overall: The collaborator samples originated in the United States, Italy and Spain and spanned the acute and convalescent phases of COVID-19. The prospective study material was composed of cDNA or gDNA derived from T cells, B-cell-depleted T cells, or PBMCs. Samples were obtained from the ongoing ImmuneRACE study (first 160 participants) and from over 1,000 subjects provided by 6 global collaborators. Deeply sampled blood TCRbeta repertoires from subjects exposed to, actively infected with, or recovered from COVID-19 were included in the dataset. The repertoires were made available in a free public database intended to serve as a resource for research on the immune response to SARS-CoV-2. Where available, HLA class I and class II types were taken from metadata supplied by the sample provider and were not determined by assay-based typing. Sample metadata almost always included a de-identified subject ID, COVID-19 status, age in years and sex. The research as a whole found: The amount of clinical and demographic metadata varied by source and participant and was provided uncurated.

TCRbeta CDR3 regions were amplified from genomic DNA using the immunoSEQ Assay, a bias-controlled multiplex PCR. Regarding the original processing steps: The number of nucleated cells in each sample was estimated from the amplification of reference gene primers within the assay. To quantify the absolute abundance of each unique TCRbeta CDR3 rearrangement, sequence reads were collapsed and filtered. For each sample, productive Simpson clonality was calculated by taking the square root of Simpson's diversity index across productive rearrangements. Entries here come from immuneACCESS through TCRdb and include only in-frame sequences with V and J called. Some clones fail to appear in such tables; in the studies checked, an unresolved V gene covers under half of the shortfall, and the cause of the remainder is unknown. V, J and clone size are those of that table, while D and trimming were read from the DNA. The sample records under 250,000 clones, just under 85% of which are singletons. Of the sample, nearly 9% is held by the ten largest clones.

The collaborating institutions used their own protocols to collect whole blood in K2EDTA tubes. Collaborator samples were shipped for TCRbeta analysis as frozen whole blood, isolated PBMCs, or DNA extracted from either sample type. Trimming at the junction amounts to 1 base on V and 4 bases on J, and the germline ends lie 9 bases apart. Reading from cysteine to phenylalanine, the CDR3 counts 14 amino acids. Of the read, only the CDR3 DNA is kept; its 42 bases are in frame from base 1. The germline V gene specifies SGDLS as CDR1 and YYNGEE as CDR2. About this clone itself: This receptor's antigen is unknown. Base-call qualities are not available, and no considerably larger clone is one nucleotide away.

The material sequenced was peripheral blood. The chain is made from TRBV9 and TRBJ1-3; TRBD1 is a possible D gene, resting on 5 matching bases. The clonotype comes from an elderly man with acute or convalescent COVID-19. The CDR3 protein: CASSVKRGGNTIYF. The nucleotides read TGTGCCAGCAGCGTAAAAAGGGGAGGAAACACCATATATTTT. Outside the CDR3, residues come from the reference TRBV9 and TRBJ1-3 proteins, so the full variable domain is: DSGVTQTPKHLITATGQRVTLRCSPRSGDLSVYWYQQSLDQGLQFLIQYYNGEERAKGNILERFSAQQFPDLHSELNLSSLELGDSALYFCASSVKRGGNTIYFGEGSWLTVV.